Listed below are T cell receptor beta chains from one sample, sequenced in a study of T cell responses to AZD1222 COVID-19 vaccine. Sequencing was performed with immunoSEQ multiplex PCR; in TCRdb, only in-frame clones are kept and a portion is missing. This table holds 95,000 to 100,000 clones, roughly 90% found once. The material sequenced was peripheral blood, taken 28 days after the second AZD1222 dose. The receptors were gathered from an adult who received the AZD1222 COVID-19 vaccine. CDR3s include the opening cysteine and the closing phenylalanine or tryptophan. D genes are given only for firm matches. Where a row states a size, it is once, few, many or the class of an expanded clone; other rows omit it.

d_gene	v_gene	abundance	j_gene	len	CDR3aa	CDR3nt
.	TRBV30	.	TRBJ2-6	15	CAWSGYSSGANVLTF	TGTGCCTGGAGCGGGTACAGCTCTGGGGCCAACGTCCTGACTTTC
.	TRBV5-1	few	TRBJ2-2	15	CASSQATLATGELFF	TGCGCCAGCAGCCAAGCTACCCTGGCCACCGGGGAGCTGTTTTTT
TRBD2	TRBV15	.	TRBJ2-1	18	CATSTGTSGSPSYNEQFF	TGTGCCACCAGTACCGGGACTAGCGGGAGCCCCTCTTACAATGAGCAGTTCTTC
.	TRBV19	.	TRBJ2-7	13	CATSGTAVYEQYF	TGTGCCACCTCCGGGACCGCGGTGTACGAGCAGTACTTC
.	TRBV2	once	TRBJ2-7	11	CASSERVEQYF	TGTGCCAGCAGTGAGAGGGTCGAGCAGTACTTC
.	TRBV24-1	.	TRBJ2-2	16	CATSDYRRAYTGELFF	TGTGCCACCAGTGATTACAGGCGGGCATACACCGGGGAGCTGTTTTTT
TRBD1	TRBV5-1	.	TRBJ1-2	14	CASSLPGQGHGYTF	TGCGCCAGCAGCCTACCGGGACAGGGCCATGGCTACACCTTC
.	TRBV18	.	TRBJ2-6	18	CASSPRAGAFSGANVLTF	TGTGCCAGCTCACCAAGGGCAGGCGCCTTTTCTGGGGCCAACGTCCTGACTTTC
TRBD1	TRBV7-9	.	TRBJ2-7	16	CASSPWDREMTYEQYF	TGTGCCAGCAGCCCGTGGGACAGGGAAATGACCTACGAGCAGTACTTC
TRBD1	TRBV7-9	.	TRBJ2-1	14	CASSRGQNYNEQFF	TGTGCCAGCAGCCGGGGACAGAATTACAATGAGCAGTTCTTC
.	TRBV5-6	.	TRBJ1-1	13	CASSLAGNTEAFF	TGTGCCAGCAGCTTGGCGGGGAACACTGAAGCTTTCTTT
.	TRBV2	once	TRBJ2-1	13	CASRFGSYNEQFF	TGTGCCAGCAGATTCGGTTCCTACAATGAGCAGTTCTTC
TRBD2	TRBV9	.	TRBJ2-2	18	CASSVGAGGLTNTGELFF	TGTGCCAGCAGCGTAGGAGCGGGAGGCCTAACGAACACCGGGGAGCTGTTTTTT
.	TRBV6-1	once	TRBJ1-6	19	CASSESLIGGYGGDSPLHF	TGTGCCAGCAGTGAATCGCTGATTGGAGGTTATGGTGGTGATTCACCCCTCCACTTT
.	TRBV7-2	.	TRBJ2-1	14	CASSSYGLENEQFF	TGTGCCAGCAGCTCATATGGGCTAGAAAATGAGCAGTTCTTC
.	TRBV6-1	.	TRBJ1-6	15	CASSEVTNYNSPLHF	TGTGCCAGCAGTGAAGTAACGAATTATAATTCACCCCTCCACTTT
.	TRBV28	few	TRBJ1-6	16	CASTQLLRDYNSPLHF	TGTGCCAGCACTCAACTCCTTAGAGATTATAATTCACCCCTCCACTTT
.	TRBV28	.	TRBJ2-7	14	CASSANLAPAEQYF	TGTGCCAGCAGTGCGAATCTAGCCCCCGCCGAGCAGTACTTC
.	TRBV5-1	.	TRBJ2-5	15	CASSLEGRPTETQYF	TGCGCCAGCAGCTTGGAGGGACGGCCAACAGAGACCCAGTACTTC
.	TRBV5-1	few	TRBJ2-7	14	CASSWLLGSYEQYF	TGCGCCAGCAGCTGGCTGCTAGGGTCCTACGAGCAGTACTTC
.	TRBV30	once	TRBJ2-7	15	CAWSQQQVNSYEQYF	TGTGCCTGGAGCCAACAACAGGTTAACTCCTACGAGCAGTACTTC
.	TRBV6-5	.	TRBJ1-1	13	CASLLRGNTEAFF	TGTGCCAGCCTTCTCAGGGGGAACACTGAAGCTTTCTTT
TRBD1	TRBV6-1	.	TRBJ1-5	14	CASSEVPGQGLQHF	TGTGCCAGCAGTGAAGTCCCGGGACAGGGGCTACAGCATTTT
.	TRBV20-1	.	TRBJ1-6	15	CSASRGLPEGSPLHF	TGCAGTGCTAGTAGGGGACTGCCCGAGGGTTCACCCCTCCACTTT
.	TRBV12-3/TRBV12-4	.	TRBJ1-1	12	CASCRGNTEAFF	TGTGCCAGCTGTAGGGGGAACACTGAAGCTTTCTTT
TRBD1	TRBV19	.	TRBJ1-2	15	CASSMAAGGSYGYTF	TGTGCCAGTAGTATGGCGGCAGGGGGTTCCTATGGCTACACCTTC
.	TRBV6-1	.	TRBJ1-1	12	CASSEIGTEAFF	TGTGCCAGCAGTGAGATTGGCACTGAAGCTTTCTTT
.	TRBV2	.	TRBJ2-1	13	CASAGFSYNEQFF	TGTGCCAGCGCGGGATTTTCCTACAATGAGCAGTTCTTC
.	TRBV12-3/TRBV12-4	.	TRBJ1-3	10	CASSSGSIYF	TGTGCCAGCAGTTCCGGTTCCATATATTTT
.	TRBV7-9	few	TRBJ2-5	15	CASSSRRGLQETQYF	TGTGCCAGCAGCAGTAGGCGGGGACTTCAAGAGACCCAGTACTTC
TRBD2	TRBV6-5	.	TRBJ2-4	14	CASTPRGLENIQYF	TGTGCCAGCACCCCGAGAGGACTAGAAAACATTCAGTACTTC
TRBD1	TRBV6-1	.	TRBJ1-5	15	CASSEGQSILGPQHF	TGTGCCAGCAGTGAGGGACAGAGTATATTGGGTCCCCAGCATTTT
.	TRBV19	.	TRBJ2-7	16	CASSAVRVLTYYEQYF	TGTGCCAGTAGTGCGGTACGGGTCCTTACTTACTACGAGCAGTACTTC
.	TRBV7-3	.	TRBJ2-5	13	CASSLSALETQYF	TGTGCCAGCAGCTTAAGCGCCTTGGAGACCCAGTACTTC
.	TRBV5-1	.	TRBJ1-1	12	CASSLGQSTPFF	TGCGCCAGCAGCTTGGGACAGTCTACTCCTTTCTTT
.	TRBV2	once	TRBJ1-1	12	CASSEAVTEAFF	TGTGCCAGCAGTGAAGCCGTCACTGAAGCTTTCTTT
TRBD1	TRBV28	.	TRBJ2-3	14	CASSSGGSGDTQYF	TGTGCCAGCAGTTCAGGGGGCTCAGGAGATACGCAGTATTTT
TRBD2	TRBV19	.	TRBJ2-4	13	CASSIQLAGEVYF	TGTGCCAGTAGTATTCAATTAGCGGGAGAAGTTTACTTC
TRBD1	TRBV4-1	.	TRBJ2-1	15	CASSPGQIVWDEQFF	TGCGCCAGCAGCCCGGGACAGATAGTTTGGGATGAGCAGTTCTTC
.	TRBV5-1	.	TRBJ1-5	14	CASSLFGANQPQHF	TGCGCCAGCAGCTTGTTTGGGGCCAATCAGCCCCAGCATTTT
TRBD1	TRBV6-5	.	TRBJ1-3	15	CASRAGQTSGNTIYF	TGTGCCAGCAGGGCGGGACAGACCTCTGGAAACACCATATATTTT
.	TRBV7-7	once	TRBJ2-2	14	CASRQGPNTGELFF	TGTGCCAGCCGACAAGGCCCGAACACCGGGGAGCTGTTTTTT
.	TRBV11-2	.	TRBJ2-2	14	CASSSKQGSGELFF	TGTGCCAGCAGCTCAAAACAAGGGAGCGGGGAGCTGTTTTTT
.	TRBV19	.	TRBJ1-3	13	CASSPDWGNTIYF	TGTGCCAGTAGTCCCGATTGGGGAAACACCATATATTTT
.	TRBV30	.	TRBJ2-3	15	CAWSVIGGSTDTQYF	TGTGCCTGGAGTGTTATTGGCGGTAGCACAGATACGCAGTATTTT
.	TRBV30	.	TRBJ2-7	11	CAWRTSYEQYF	TGTGCCTGGAGAACTAGCTACGAGCAGTACTTC
.	TRBV3-1/TRBV3-2	.	TRBJ1-2	13	CASSQGGESGYTF	TGTGCCAGCAGCCAAGGGGGCGAAAGTGGCTACACCTTC
TRBD2	TRBV28	.	TRBJ2-7	14	CASSPPGLVYEQYF	TGTGCCAGCAGTCCCCCGGGACTAGTCTACGAGCAGTACTTC
.	TRBV27	.	TRBJ2-2	12	CASSLLAGELFF	TGTGCCAGCAGTCTCCTGGCCGGGGAGCTGTTTTTT
TRBD1	TRBV6-5	.	TRBJ2-7	12	CATATGAYEQYF	TGTGCCACCGCGACAGGGGCCTACGAGCAGTACTTC